This entry features one T cell receptor beta chain sequence. This entry belongs to a study of T cells in Graves' hyperthyroidism and ophthalmopathy. RNA transcripts yielded amplified TCR beta CDR3 regions. An initial round of RT-PCR targeting the TCR CDR3 relied on the HTBI primer set. TCRdb analysed the multiplex PCR reads with MiXCR anew, one entry per CDR3 protein. The table lists 450,000 to 700,000 distinct CDR3 sequences, under 60% of them singletons. Per germline, CDR1 DFQATT and CDR2 SNEGSKA (reference sequence). With 6 bases removed from V and 7 bases from J, the gap between germline ends came to 13 bases. The CDR3 runs to 13 residues.

Specimen: peripheral blood or thyroid tissue (not recorded which). The V call is TRBV20-1, the J call TRBJ1-6; D is possibly TRBD1 (6 bases). The TCR comes from an adult woman with Graves' disease, either hyperthyroidism or ophthalmopathy (not recorded which). CDR3 sequence reads: CSALEGGNSPLHF. The CDR3 DNA follows: TGCAGTGCCCTTGAGGGGGGCAATTCACCCCTCCACTTT.